The clone carrying this T cell receptor (beta chain) has just a few counts. The record originates from a study of blood T cell repertoires in COVID-19. Background on the study: There were acute and convalescent COVID-19 samples, and they came from the United States, Italy and Spain. T cells, B-cell-depleted T cells, or PBMCs provided the cDNA or gDNA that served as material.

Per the original data handling: Reference gene primer amplification in the assay estimated nucleated cell counts. The method was immunoSEQ multiplex PCR; TCRdb's version includes in-frame clones alone and lacks a portion of them. V, J and clone size were drawn from that table, and D and trimming were deduced from the DNA. The repertoire holds about 330,000 clones, about 82% seen once, with around 1.5% in the top ten. Trimming cost V 0 bases and J 8 bases, with 11 bases left between them. The CDR3 totals 14 residues. Germline-derived CDR1 and CDR2 are SGHRS and YFSETQ. The clonotype comes from a woman aged 45 to 65 with acute or convalescent COVID-19. This chain joins TRBV5-1 and TRBJ1-4; D remains ambiguous. Sequenced sample: peripheral blood. The CDR3 DNA reads as TGCGCCAGCAGCTTGGAGAGGGCAGACGAAAAACTGTTTTTT. Amino acids: CASSLERADEKLFF.